This T cell receptor (beta chain) was found in a study of T cell responses to AZD1222 COVID-19 vaccine. This clone appeared once. This CDR3 has 14 amino acids. Trimming cost V 0 bases and J 3 bases, with 9 bases left between them. Looked up from germline, CDR1 is GTSNPN and CDR2 is SVGIG (reference sequence). Method: immunoSEQ multiplex PCR; TCRdb's copy keeps in-frame clones and lacks some. This table has about 180,000 clones, around 88% appearing once. The clonotype comes from an adult who received the AZD1222 COVID-19 vaccine. The chain joins TRBV30 to TRBJ1-5; unclear D gene. Sequencing used peripheral blood, obtained 28 days after the second AZD1222 dose. The chain's CDR3 is CAWSVSRYNQPQHF. CDR3 coding DNA: TGTGCCTGGAGTGTATCCAGATACAATCAGCCCCAGCATTTT.